This T cell receptor (beta chain) came from a study of blood T cell repertoires in COVID-19. Overall study: The samples span acute and convalescent COVID-19 from the United States, Italy and Spain. The cDNA or gDNA used as material had been derived from T cells, B-cell-depleted T cells, or PBMCs.

Clones were read by immunoSEQ multiplex PCR, and TCRdb kept only the in-frame ones, dropping some. The sample contains nearly 110,000 clones, around 88% of which appear only once. CDR3 length: 15 residues. The germline gives CDR1 LNHDA, CDR2 SQIVND (reference sequence). With V trimmed by 7 bases and J by 3 bases, 8 bases remained unmatched. The chain joins TRBV19 to TRBJ1-5, with TRBD1 matching over 8 bases. Sequencing was performed on peripheral blood. The sequence was collected from a man aged 50 to 59 with active or convalescent COVID-19. CDR3: CASTPGQVFNQPQHF. The DNA of the CDR3 is TGTGCCAGTACTCCGGGACAGGTATTCAATCAGCCCCAGCATTTT.